This TCR beta chain was captured by sequencing in a study of response to subunit inactivated influenza vaccine. CDR3 length equals 15 residues. In germline, CDR1 is MNHNS, CDR2 SASEGT. Deletions cut 0 bases from V and 8 bases from J, with 16 bases between. Findings and limits, study-wide: With each seasonal influenza vaccination, the authors suggested, few new T cells are recruited.

TCRdb passed the RT-PCR reads through MiXCR, listing each CDR3 protein once. The data hold around 250,000 distinct CDR3 sequences, with approximately 12% observed a single time. About this clonotype: Antigen unknown.

V is TRBV6-1 and J is TRBJ1-2; D gene uncertain. Sequences were derived from non-naive T cells sorted from PBMCs, sampled around 14 days before vaccination. This TCR was recovered from a man aged 45-65 years who received an inactivated influenza vaccine. The CDR3, as DNA: TGTGCCAGCAGTGAAGCGCTAGGTCGCCCCGGGGGCTACACCTTC. Translation: CASSEALGRPGGYTF.